This TCR beta chain derives from a study of a mutant IDH1 vaccine in newly diagnosed glioma. Study context: Eight vaccine injections were given to patients in weeks 1, 3, 5, 7, 11, 15, 19 and 23. Patients were pretreated with radiotherapy, temozolomide, or both, mostly both.

In the case of this clone: Its specificity is not known.

Time point specified: week 5, during vaccination. In the vaccine, a single dose held 300 ug of the mutant IDH1 20-mer peptide, along with topical imiquimod. Diagnosis in the donors showed new WHO grade 3 or 4 astrocytomas that were IDH1-mutant and ATRX-lost. Findings and caveats of the study: Pseudoprogression seemed unrelated to changes in top peripheral T cell clonotypes.

The CDR3 length is 13 residues. Trimming stripped 6 bases from V and 8 bases from J, with 16 bases between. Germline CDR1 MNHNS, CDR2 SASEGT. Sequencing was performed with immunoSEQ multiplex PCR; in TCRdb, only in-frame clones are kept and a portion is missing. The data show 25,000 or so clones, roughly 84% seen once. The gene calls are TRBV6-1 and TRBJ1-2; tentative D call: TRBD1 (6 bases). The receptor comes from a man aged 40-49 years with glioma. Some clones in this sample may be carry-over from other donors' samples. The sequenced sample was PBMCs, obtained from a glioma patient whose treatment included an IDH1 peptide vaccine. The CDR3 nucleotides are TGTGCCAGCAGGATGGACAGCCTGAGGGGCTACACCTTC. Its translation is CASRMDSLRGYTF.